One sample yielded the 24 T cell receptor beta chains listed below, sequenced in a study of technical replicates of blood from several donors. Clones were sequenced by immunoSEQ multiplex PCR, and TCRdb holds only the in-frame ones, with some missing. The sample includes around 80,000 clones, roughly nine tenths of them seen just once. The sequencing input was T cells isolated from PBMCs. These receptors originate from a human donor in good health.

V is TRBV7-9 and J is TRBJ2-1; no firm D call. The CDR3 consists of 13 residues. V was pared by 2 bases and J by 5 bases, with 7 bases between. CDR1 is SEHNR and CDR2 is FQNEAQ in the germline V gene (reference sequence). CDR3 in DNA: TGTGCCAGCAGCTTATCTGCTAACAATGAGCAGTTCTTC. Its translation is CASSLSANNEQFF.

This chain uses TRBV30 with TRBJ2-3; 8 bases agree with TRBD2. The V gene end was trimmed by 3 bases and the J gene end by 1 base; junction bases not matched to a gene: 9. CDR3 length: 16 amino acids. CDR1 is GTSNPN, CDR2 SVGIG, per germline (reference sequence). CDR3 in amino acids: CAWRYTTSGGTDTQYF. In DNA, the CDR3 is TGTGCCTGGAGATATACAACTAGCGGAGGCACAGATACGCAGTATTTT.

V gene TRBV19 combines with J gene TRBJ2-4, with a weak D call TRBD2 (5 bases). Trimming stripped 1 base from V and 0 bases from J, with 10 bases between. This CDR3 contains 16 residues. CDR1 and CDR2 from the germline V gene are LNHDA and SQIVND (reference sequence). CDR3 amino acids: CASSIGGLLAKNIQYF. DNA of the CDR3: TGTGCCAGTAGTATAGGTGGACTCCTAGCCAAAAACATTCAGTACTTC.

The gene calls are TRBV12-5 and TRBJ2-5; a possible D gene is TRBD2 (6 bases). The CDR3 contains 13 residues. V shed 1 base and J shed 9 bases, with 12 bases lying between them. The germline gives CDR1 LGHNT, CDR2 FRNRAP. Here the CDR3 DNA reads TGTGCTAGTGGTTTGGCCCCGGGAGACTCCCAGTACTTC. Translated, it gives CASGLAPGDSQYF. Looking up the rest from reference TRBV12-5 and TRBJ2-5 gives the full variable domain: DARVTQTPRHKVTEMGQEVTMRCQPILGHNTVFWYRQTMMQGLELLAYFRNRAPLDDSGMPKDRFSAEMPDATLATLKIQPSEPRDSAVYFCASGLAPGDSQYFGPGTRLLVL.

The chain couples TRBV28 to TRBJ2-3, with TRBD1 identical over 8 bases. The CDR3 is 15 residues long. Trimming removed 3 bases from V and 5 bases from J; junction bases left unmatched: 7. Per germline, CDR1 MDHEN and CDR2 SYDVKM. DNA for the CDR3: TGTGCCAGCAGTTTGGACAGGGAATATCAAGATACGCAGTATTTT. Translation: CASSLDREYQDTQYF.

The chain uses TRBV29-1 and TRBJ2-7; 11 bases fit TRBD2. Germline-derived CDR1 and CDR2 are SQVTM and ANQGSEA. The CDR3 contains 15 residues. V was clipped by 3 bases and J by 3 bases; unmatched bases: 7. The CDR3 bases are TGCAGCGTTGATAGCGGGGGGGTGGGCATCTACGAGCAGTACTTC. This gives the protein CSVDSGGVGIYEQYF.

The genes are TRBV5-1 and TRBJ2-2; D may be TRBD2 (6 bases). The CDR3 runs 15 residues. CDR1 and CDR2 from the germline V gene are SGHRS and YFSETQ. The V end lost 2 bases, the J end lost 4 bases, and 12 bases lay between the germline ends. DNA of the CDR3: TGCGCCAGCAGCTTAGGAGGGTCGAGCACCGGGGAGCTGTTTTTT. Translating gives CASSLGGSSTGELFF. The full variable domain, in which reference TRBV5-1 and TRBJ2-2 provide the parts outside the CDR3, is KAGVTQTPRYLIKTRGQQVTLSCSPISGHRSVSWYQQTPGQGLQFLFEYFSETQRNKGNFPGRFSGRQFSNSRSEMNVSTLELGDSALYLCASSLGGSSTGELFFGEGSRLTVL.

This clone was detected a few times. The chain links TRBV19 to TRBJ1-2; no clear D gene. The CDR3 runs 12 residues. CDR1 and CDR2 from the germline V gene are LNHDA and SQIVND (reference sequence). Trimming took 5 bases from V and 6 from J, leaving 10 bases between them. The CDR3 bases are TGTGCCAGTAGTTATCGGGAGAATGGCTACACCTTC. As protein: CASSYRENGYTF. Supplemented by reference TRBV19 and TRBJ1-2, the full variable domain reads DGGITQSPKYLFRKEGQNVTLSCEQNLNHDAMYWYRQDPGQGLRLIYYSQIVNDFQKGDIAEGYSVSREKKESFPLTVTSAQKNPTAFYLCASSYRENGYTFGSGTRLTVV.

The chain carries TRBV6-1 and TRBJ1-3; D is ambiguous. V lost 1 base and J lost 8, with 12 bases in between. Germline CDR1 MNHNS, CDR2 SASEGT. The CDR3 is made up of 14 amino acids. The CDR3 region has the DNA TGTGCCAGCAGTGAAGATGGAGGTTGGGACACCATATATTTT. The encoded protein is CASSEDGGWDTIYF.

This clone occurred once. V gene TRBV7-3 combines with J gene TRBJ2-7, with 14 positions matching TRBD2. The CDR3 consists of 19 residues. CDR1 is SGHTA and CDR2 is FQGTGA in the germline V gene. J was trimmed by 2 bases and V by 5 bases; bases with no gene match: 14. CDR3 amino acids: CASSIKTSGRALDPYEQYF. The CDR3 DNA reads TGTGCCAGCAGCATAAAGACTAGCGGGAGGGCCCTCGACCCCTACGAGCAGTACTTC.

This chain connects TRBV11-1 to TRBJ2-7, with D possibly matching TRBD2 (6 bases). Between the trimmed V and J ends, which lost 4 bases and 0 bases, there was a span of 13 bases. This CDR3 spans 15 amino acids. Per germline, CDR1 SGHAT and CDR2 FQDESV (reference sequence). The CDR3 DNA reads as TGTGCCAGCAGCTCTGCGGGACCCTACTCCTACGAGCAGTACTTC. Its protein product is CASSSAGPYSYEQYF.

V is TRBV7-7 and J is TRBJ1-4; D perhaps matches TRBD1 (6 bases). The germline V gene has CDR1 SSHAT and CDR2 FNYEAQ (reference sequence). The germline V and J ends were trimmed by 5 bases and 6 bases, with 13 bases remaining between them. The CDR3 contains 14 residues. The CDR3 DNA sequence: TGTGCCAGCAGCCCTGGGGGCGCTTATGAAAAACTGTTTTTT. Translated: CASSPGGAYEKLFF.

The rearrangement uses TRBV10-3 and TRBJ1-5; D is ambiguous. This CDR3 region has 14 residues. Trimming shortened V by 0 bases and J by 6 bases, and 9 bases separated the two germline ends. Germline V gene sequence: CDR1 ENHRY, CDR2 SYGVKD. The CDR3 DNA reads TGTGCCATCAGTGAGTCGGGAGGTTTTCAGCCCCAGCATTTT. Its translation is CAISESGGFQPQHF.

The CDR3 region is CASSLIRQGNTGELFF. The DNA for the CDR3 is TGTGCCAGCAGCTTGATCCGTCAGGGAAACACCGGGGAGCTGTTTTTT. V usage is TRBV5-6 and J usage is TRBJ2-2; tentatively, D is TRBD1 (5 bases). The germline V gene has CDR1 SGHDT and CDR2 YYEEEE. Trimming left V 1 base short and J 2 bases short, with 12 bases between. The CDR3 is made up of 16 amino acids.

This sequence joins TRBV7-9 and TRBJ2-7; 11 nucleotides line up with TRBD1. The CDR3 has 15 amino acids. Per the germline V gene, CDR1 is SEHNR and CDR2 is FQNEAQ (reference sequence). The V and J ends lost 5 bases and 1 base, in that order; junction bases with no gene match: 4. The CDR3 loop reads CASSAGQGASYEQYF. The CDR3 coding sequence is TGTGCCAGCAGCGCCGGACAGGGGGCTTCCTACGAGCAGTACTTC.

This rearrangement joins TRBV4-1 to TRBJ2-7, with D maybe TRBD1 (5 bases). Germline assignment: CDR1 MGHRA and CDR2 YSYEKL. The CDR3 is 13 residues long. V was pared by 0 bases and J by 3 bases, with 6 bases between. The CDR3 region is CASSQETGYEQYF. The CDR3 DNA follows: TGCGCCAGCAGCCAAGAAACAGGCTACGAGCAGTACTTC.

V is TRBV7-9 and J is TRBJ2-2; a weak D match, TRBD1 (5 bases). Looked up from germline, CDR1 is SEHNR and CDR2 is FQNEAQ (reference sequence). The CDR3 totals 14 residues. The ends were cut back, 5 bases at V and 6 bases at J, with 13 bases in the middle. CDR3 DNA sequence: TGTGCCAGCAGCGTCAGGGTACCATCCGGGGAGCTGTTTTTT. As protein: CASSVRVPSGELFF.

This clone was seen once. The chain recombines TRBV28 with TRBJ2-7; D is possibly TRBD2 (5 bases). The CDR3 is 15 residues long. The V end lost 3 bases, the J end lost 2 bases, and 14 bases lay between the germline ends. Germline assignment: CDR1 MDHEN and CDR2 SYDVKM. CDR3 nucleotide sequence: TGTGCCAGCAGTTTGGATGAGGGTAACACCTACGAGCAGTACTTC. It specifies CASSLDEGNTYEQYF.

V is TRBV5-1 and J is TRBJ1-1; D might be TRBD1 (5 bases). V dropped 0 bases and J dropped 2 bases, with 8 bases sitting between them. Germline V lookup: CDR1 SGHRS, CDR2 YFSETQ. The CDR3 covers 14 residues. The CDR3 loop is CASSLDRTNTEAFF. In DNA form, the CDR3 reads TGCGCCAGCAGCTTGGACAGGACCAACACTGAAGCTTTCTTT.

This clone is a singleton in its sample. V and J are TRBV5-1 and TRBJ2-1; a possible D gene is TRBD2 (6 bases). Germline CDR1 SGHRS, CDR2 YFSETQ. The V and J ends lost 4 bases and 0 bases respectively, with 14 bases between them. CDR3 length equals 16 residues. CDR3 region: CASSLTGTFSYNEQFF. In nucleotides, the CDR3 is TGCGCCAGCAGCCTGACCGGGACTTTCTCCTACAATGAGCAGTTCTTC.

The chain carries TRBV7-9 and TRBJ1-3; D is unclear. CDR1 is SEHNR, CDR2 FQNEAQ, per germline (reference sequence). The V gene lost 5 bases and the J gene lost 6 bases, with 11 bases spanning the gap. The CDR3 covers 13 residues. DNA of the CDR3: TGTGCCAGCAGCGTCGACTCGGCAAACACCATATATTTT. Translated, it gives CASSVDSANTIYF.

The chain uses TRBV7-9 and TRBJ2-3; a possible D gene is TRBD1 (6 bases). The CDR3 totals 15 residues. Trimming left V 2 bases short and J 8 bases short, with 17 bases between. The germline CDR1 and CDR2 sequences are SEHNR and FQNEAQ (reference sequence). The CDR3 sequence is CASSLLAGAQGTQYF. CDR3 nucleotide sequence: TGTGCCAGCAGCTTACTGGCAGGGGCGCAAGGTACGCAGTATTTT. Complete variable domain (other parts from reference TRBV7-9 and TRBJ2-3): DTGVSQNPRHKITKRGQNVTFRCDPISEHNRLYWYRQTLGQGPEFLTYFQNEAQLEKSRLLSDRFSAERPKGSFSTLEIQRTEQGDSAMYLCASSLLAGAQGTQYFGPGTRLTVL.

The J gene is TRBJ1-1, the V gene TRBV4-1, with D tentatively TRBD1 (6 bases). V lost 0 bases to trimming and J lost 6 bases, with 11 bases between them. CDR3 length equals 14 residues. Germline assignment: CDR1 MGHRA and CDR2 YSYEKL. This CDR3 is CASSQEVRGAEAFF. Here the CDR3 DNA reads TGCGCCAGCAGCCAAGAGGTCAGGGGCGCTGAAGCTTTCTTT.

V usage is TRBV6-5 and J usage is TRBJ1-3, with no clear D. V dropped 0 bases and J dropped 0 bases, with 6 bases sitting between them. The CDR3 consists of 15 residues. Per the germline V gene, CDR1 is MNHEY and CDR2 is SVGAGI. The CDR3 reads CASSYSHYSGNTIYF. In nucleotides, the CDR3 is TGTGCCAGCAGTTACTCACATTACTCTGGAAACACCATATATTTT.